This paragraph covers one T cell receptor (beta chain) sequence. Its antigen is as yet unknown. The sample belongs to a study of cytomegalovirus exposure and HLA in healthy donors. Study details: HLA-typed donors were the source of around 77 million unique TCRs held in an early data release.

PCR amplification relied on 60 Vbeta primers (plus 13 Jbeta primers). TCRdb's copy holds only in-frame clones and misses some; the assay was immunoSEQ multiplex PCR. The sample holds some 200,000 clones, about 77% seen once. This CDR3 region has 18 residues. Germline CDR1 SGDLS, CDR2 YYNGEE. Losses at the gene ends were 2 bases for V and 3 bases for J; bases not matched to a gene: 6. Study outcomes and limitations: In vitro checks showed that a few CMV-associated chains really do target CMV antigens. Immune exposure data for these donors was limited to CMV serostatus. In a later analysis, specific HLA alleles were associated with 15,000 or so TCR beta sequences at a 0.05 false discovery rate.

The specimen was PBMCs. The clonotype was recovered from a female donor in good health and CMV-seronegative. This rearrangement joins TRBV9 to TRBJ2-2, with TRBD2 matching 14 bases. The CDR3 region has the DNA TGTGCCAGCAGCGTTCCGACTAGCGGGGGGGCCGACACCGGGGAGCTGTTTTTT. It is translated as CASSVPTSGGADTGELFF.